This TCR beta chain comes out of a study of blood T cell repertoires in COVID-19. On the study more broadly: Some COVID-19 samples were acute and others convalescent; all came from the United States, Italy and Spain. Nucleic acid was either cDNA or gDNA, and it came from T cells, B-cell-depleted T cells, or PBMCs.

Trimming removed 5 bases at V and 6 bases at J, with 14 bases between. The CDR3 runs to 13 residues. The V gene's germline CDR1 is SGHTA and CDR2 FQGTGA. This clone was seen a few times. Methods used by the authors: Researchers report that nucleated cell counts were estimated from reference gene primer amplification. Data came from immunoSEQ multiplex PCR; TCRdb stores just in-frame clones and leaves some out. Clone size and V and J calls were adopted from that table, with D and trimming inferred from the DNA. Of 90,000 to 150,000 clones in the sample, 70% to 90% are singletons; the top ten hold around 0.81%.

The chain couples TRBV7-3 to TRBJ2-7; possible D gene TRBD2, 6 bases. This receptor was identified in a woman aged 45-60 years with active or convalescent COVID-19. What was sequenced was peripheral blood. The CDR3 bases are TGTGCCAGCAGCCCCTCGAGGGGAGGCGAGCAGTACTTC. This gives the protein CASSPSRGGEQYF.